The clone carrying this T cell receptor (beta chain) was seen only a few times. The V gene's germline CDR1 is SGHAT and CDR2 FQNNGV. V dropped 5 bases and J dropped 10; count of bases not matched to a gene: 11. The CDR3 runs 15 residues. Cohorts were assigned according to the clinical history that participants reported. This entry comes from a study of blood T cell repertoires in COVID-19. Original processing methods: Estimated nucleated cell counts came from reference gene primer amplification. Profiled with immunoSEQ multiplex PCR; TCRdb holds only in-frame clones, not every one. V and J calls and clone size follow that table, whereas D and trimming were derived from the DNA. The profile shows 210,000 or so clones, approximately 80% of them singletons.

The J gene is TRBJ2-1, the V gene TRBV11-2; 10 nucleotides match TRBD2. The specimen was PBMCs or T cells enriched from blood (not recorded which). The receptor's source is a young man with acute COVID-19. CDR3 bases: TGTGCCAGCAGCCCGCTCAGCGGGGGGGTCTGGGAGCAGTTCTTC. This translates into CASSPLSGGVWEQFF.